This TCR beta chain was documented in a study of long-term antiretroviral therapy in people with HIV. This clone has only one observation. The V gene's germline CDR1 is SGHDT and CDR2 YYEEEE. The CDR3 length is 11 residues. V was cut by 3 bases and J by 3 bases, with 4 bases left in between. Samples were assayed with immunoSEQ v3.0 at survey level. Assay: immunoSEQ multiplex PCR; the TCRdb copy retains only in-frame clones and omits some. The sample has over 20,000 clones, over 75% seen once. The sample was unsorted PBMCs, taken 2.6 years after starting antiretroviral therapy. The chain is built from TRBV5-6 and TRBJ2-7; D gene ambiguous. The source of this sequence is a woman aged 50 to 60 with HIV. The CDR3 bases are TGTGCCAGCAGCTCTAACTACGAGCAGTACTTC. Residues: CASSSNYEQYF.